This is a list of T cell receptor beta chains from one sample in a study of cytomegalovirus exposure and HLA in healthy donors. Method: immunoSEQ multiplex PCR; TCRdb's copy keeps in-frame clones and lacks some. The repertoire table contains 200,000 or so clones. Sequencing was done on a sample of PBMCs. Source of these receptors: a boy aged 10-17 years in good health and CMV-seronegative. CDR3s leave out the opening cysteine and the closing phenylalanine or tryptophan.

TRBV25-1	ASSEQTGLETQY
TRBV30	AWNEVRGGGETQY
TRBV4-1	ASSSPGVYGYT
TRBV5-4	ASGQGTYQETQY
TRBV6-1	ASSERTGDNNEQF
TRBV4-1	ASSLLEAGPTGELF
TRBV7-6	ASSLDRWTGGNTEAF
TRBV11-2	ASSWSSGGTDTQY
TRBV6-5	ASSSPGTGGQYGYT
TRBV6-5	ASSYLGQGAYGYT
TRBV7-9	ASSPILAGVRNEQF
TRBV28	ASSSRVTETQY